One sample yielded the 21 T cell receptor beta chains listed below, sequenced in a study of blood T cell repertoires in COVID-19. Only in-frame clones appear in the TCRdb table, and some are missing; sequencing was by immunoSEQ multiplex PCR. The sample carries around 150,000 clones, around 86% recorded once. Sequences were obtained from peripheral blood. Receptors originate from a man aged 60-69 years with acute or convalescent COVID-19.

This chain joins TRBV7-3 and TRBJ1-6; possible D gene TRBD1, 6 bases. Germline loops: CDR1 SGHTA, CDR2 FQGTGA. This CDR3 has 14 residues. Trimming pared 6 bases from V and 7 bases from J, leaving 13 bases between. The CDR3 coding sequence is TGTGCCAGCAGTCTTGCGGGGGCGAATTCACCCCTCCACTTT. Translated: CASSLAGANSPLHF.

The chain couples TRBV5-6 to TRBJ1-3, with D unclear. Deletions cut 5 bases from V and 0 bases from J, with 9 bases between. This CDR3 has 14 residues. Germline V lookup: CDR1 SGHDT, CDR2 YYEEEE. CDR3 protein: CASRAGYSGNTIYF. The CDR3 DNA reads as TGTGCCAGCAGGGCGGGGTACTCTGGAAACACCATATATTTT.

This chain connects TRBV2 to TRBJ2-5; the D is unclear. CDR3 length: 13 residues. In germline, CDR1 is SNHLY, CDR2 FYNNEI. Trimming took 5 bases from V and 5 from J, leaving 12 bases between them. DNA of the CDR3: TGTGCCAGCAGTATCTACCCCGTGGAGACCCAGTACTTC. Encoded protein: CASSIYPVETQYF.

There are many counts of this clone. This chain connects TRBV30 to TRBJ1-2; 8 nucleotides align to TRBD1. CDR1 GTSNPN and CDR2 SVGIG come from the germline V gene (reference sequence). The junction had 14 bases not matched to a gene; V was cut back by 0 bases and J by 8 bases. The CDR3 contains 16 residues. The CDR3 sequence: CAWSVGGHRGRRGYTF. CDR3 in DNA: TGTGCCTGGAGTGTAGGGGGCCACAGGGGGAGGCGAGGCTACACCTTC.

As regards this clone: Distinct nucleotide sequences in the sample also encode this CDR3. The rearrangement links TRBV6-5 to TRBJ1-5; 9 bases are shared with TRBD1. The V gene end was trimmed by 6 bases and the J gene end by 2 bases; junction bases not matched to a gene: 2. The CDR3 runs to 14 residues. The germline V gene encodes CDR1 MNHEY and CDR2 SVGAGI. The CDR3 DNA reads TGTGCCAGCAGGACAGGGGGAGGCAATCAGCCCCAGCATTTT. It is translated as CASRTGGGNQPQHF.

Details on this clone: Other nucleotide sequences in the sample specify the same CDR3. The CDR3 region is CASSLRGTFYGYTF. In nucleotides, the CDR3 is TGTGCCAGCAGTTTGAGGGGGACCTTCTATGGCTACACCTTC. The gene calls are TRBV28 and TRBJ1-2; a weak D match, TRBD1 (6 bases). Trimming shortened V by 3 bases and J by 4 bases, and 12 bases separated the two germline ends. The CDR3 contains 14 residues. Germline V gives CDR1 MDHEN, CDR2 SYDVKM.

This clone was seen only once. This chain links TRBV27 with TRBJ1-1; TRBD1 is a possible D gene (6 bases). Trimming left V 3 bases short and J 1 base short, with 9 bases between. The CDR3 covers 14 residues. Germline V CDR1 and CDR2: MNHEY, SMNVEV (reference sequence). This CDR3 reads CASSLVRGNTEAFF. The CDR3 DNA reads as TGTGCCAGCAGTTTGGTCAGGGGGAACACTGAAGCTTTCTTT.

The chain links TRBV6-5 to TRBJ1-2, with D perhaps TRBD1 (5 bases). CDR3 length equals 11 residues. Germline V CDR1 and CDR2: MNHEY, SVGAGI. Trimming took off 8 bases at V and 5 bases at J, with 9 bases between the two ends. CDR3 sequence: CASPKGYGYTF. The CDR3 DNA sequence: TGTGCCAGCCCCAAGGGGTATGGCTACACCTTC.

The rearrangement joins TRBV6-2 or TRBV6-3 to TRBJ2-7; 9 bases line up with TRBD2. With 2 bases clipped from V and 6 bases from J, the junction kept 8 bases outside the gene matches. This CDR3 has 15 amino acids. From germline, CDR1 is MNHEY and CDR2 SVGEGT. CDR3 nucleotide sequence: TGTGCCAGCAGTTACGGGAGTAGCGGGAGCCGCGAGCAGTACTTC. It codes for CASSYGSSGSREQYF.

This clone was found once. This rearrangement joins TRBV30 to TRBJ1-1, with D possibly matching TRBD1 (5 bases). The CDR3 is made up of 14 amino acids. V lost 2 bases to trimming and J lost 5 bases, with 15 bases between them. Germline CDR1 is GTSNPN and CDR2 is SVGIG (reference sequence). The CDR3 nucleotides read TGTGCCTGGAGTAACCGACAGTTGGGGACTGAAGCTTTCTTT. As protein: CAWSNRQLGTEAFF.

The chain's CDR3 is CSVGVLAGDARNEQYF. CDR3 coding DNA: TGCAGCGTTGGGGTTCTGGCGGGAGACGCGCGAAACGAGCAGTACTTC. V usage is TRBV29-1 and J usage is TRBJ2-7, with 7 bases identical to TRBD2. CDR1 SQVTM and CDR2 ANQGSEA come from the germline V gene. Trimming cost V 4 bases and J 5 bases; bases outside gene matches: 17. The CDR3 totals 16 residues.

V and J are TRBV27 and TRBJ1-2; possible D gene TRBD1, 6 bases. Germline CDR1 MNHEY, CDR2 SMNVEV (reference sequence). The CDR3 length is 14 residues. The ends were cut back, 6 bases at V and 2 bases at J, with 13 bases in the middle. The CDR3 DNA reads TGTGCCAGCAGCGACAGGTTTTCGAACTATGGCTACACCTTC. Its translation is CASSDRFSNYGYTF.

The chain links TRBV6-5 to TRBJ1-2; 7 positions match TRBD1. J gave up 4 bases and V 5 bases, and 7 bases lay outside the gene matches. The CDR3 extends over 14 amino acids. CDR1 is MNHEY, CDR2 SVGAGI, per germline. CDR3 nucleotides: TGTGCCAGCAGTCTTAGACAGGGCTTCTATGGCTACACCTTC. The encoded protein is CASSLRQGFYGYTF.

This clone has more than one count but fewer than ten. This chain connects TRBV10-1 to TRBJ2-2, with unresolved D. The CDR3 totals 13 residues. Trimming pared 6 bases from V and 1 base from J, leaving 6 bases between. Germline V gene data show CDR1 as WNHNN and CDR2 as SYGVQD (reference sequence). The CDR3 region is CASRAENTGELFF. The CDR3 nucleotides are TGCGCCAGCAGGGCTGAGAACACCGGGGAGCTGTTTTTT.

This clone was seen once. The chain combines TRBV5-1 with TRBJ1-1, with 9 bases that match TRBD1. The V and J ends lost 0 bases and 5 bases, in that order; junction bases with no gene match: 11. The CDR3 runs 17 residues. Germline assignment: CDR1 SGHRS and CDR2 YFSETQ. CDR3 residues: CASSLEAQQGAGTEAFF. The CDR3 coding sequence is TGCGCCAGCAGCTTGGAGGCCCAACAGGGGGCGGGGACTGAAGCTTTCTTT.

The V call is TRBV5-1, the J call TRBJ1-5; weak D call: TRBD1 (5 bases). V was cut by 4 bases and J by 11 bases, with 19 bases left in between. This CDR3 spans 14 amino acids. CDR1 SGHRS and CDR2 YFSETQ come from the germline V gene. The CDR3 here is CASSAEPQGGAQHF. The CDR3 DNA reads TGCGCCAGCAGCGCAGAGCCTCAGGGAGGGGCCCAGCATTTT. Complete variable domain (other parts from reference TRBV5-1 and TRBJ1-5): KAGVTQTPRYLIKTRGQQVTLSCSPISGHRSVSWYQQTPGQGLQFLFEYFSETQRNKGNFPGRFSGRQFSNSRSEMNVSTLELGDSALYLCASSAEPQGGAQHFGDGTRLSIL.

CDR3 residues: CASSPGRETEQYF. As DNA, the CDR3 is TGTGCCAGCAGCCCGGGGCGGGAGACCGAGCAGTACTTC. The chain has TRBV4-2 and TRBJ2-7, with TRBD2 matching 7 bases. J was trimmed by 6 bases and V by 4 bases; bases with no gene match: 6. The CDR3 consists of 13 residues. Germline CDR1 and CDR2: LGHNA and YNFKEQ.

V gene TRBV6-5 combines with J gene TRBJ1-5; tentatively, D is TRBD1 (6 bases). The CDR3 totals 14 residues. V shed 4 bases and J shed 4 bases, with 11 bases lying between them. CDR1 and CDR2 (germline): MNHEY, SVGAGI. DNA of the CDR3: TGTGCCAGCAGTTTTGGACAGTTTAATCAGCCCCAGCATTTT. Translating it yields CASSFGQFNQPQHF.

The rearrangement uses TRBV28 and TRBJ1-1, with 8 nucleotides matching TRBD1. V shed 11 bases, J shed 5 bases, and the junction held 13 bases outside the gene matches. The CDR3 runs 14 residues. Germline V gene lookup returns CDR1 MDHEN and CDR2 SYDVKM. DNA of the CDR3: TGTGCCCATTTAAGCAGGGGGCGAGGAACTGAAGCTTTCTTT. It codes for CAHLSRGRGTEAFF.

The V gene is TRBV30, the J gene TRBJ2-1; no definite D call. The CDR3 runs 11 residues. CDR1 is GTSNPN and CDR2 is SVGIG in the germline V gene (reference sequence). V lost 5 bases, J lost 9 bases, and 11 bases lay in between. The CDR3 is CAWATKFEQFF. The CDR3 DNA follows: TGTGCCTGGGCGACAAAGTTTGAGCAGTTCTTC.

The chain carries TRBV28 and TRBJ1-3; a weak D match, TRBD1 (5 bases). Trimming shortened V by 3 bases and J by 7 bases, and 10 bases separated the two germline ends. The V gene's germline CDR1 is MDHEN and CDR2 SYDVKM. This CDR3 region has 13 residues. CDR3 coding DNA: TGTGCCAGCAGTTTTCTTGGGGCGAACACCATATATTTT. Amino acid sequence: CASSFLGANTIYF.